The entry that follows covers one TCR beta chain sequence. Trimming removed 5 bases from V and 0 bases from J; junction bases left unmatched: 11. Germline V gene lookup returns CDR1 MRHNA and CDR2 SNTAGT. The CDR3 extends over 18 amino acids. Original processing notes: From reference gene primer amplification, estimates of nucleated cell counts were derived. Sequencing used immunoSEQ multiplex PCR; TCRdb keeps in-frame clones, though not all of them. Clonal size and the V and J genes are those of that table, whereas D and trimming came from the DNA. This table has 350,000 to 500,000 clones, over 75% appearing once. This sample was taken from a study of blood T cell repertoires in COVID-19. Adults between roughly 18 and 95 years of age took part from fewer than 30 US areas.

This TCR was sampled from a woman aged 18 to 35 who had been exposed to COVID-19. The chain combines TRBV6-4 with TRBJ2-2; 8 bases agree with TRBD1. Sequences were obtained from PBMCs or T cells enriched from blood (not recorded which). CDR3 in DNA: TGTGCCAGCAGTCCACAGGGGGTTCGAATCGCGAACACCGGGGAGCTGTTTTTT. Its protein product is CASSPQGVRIANTGELFF.